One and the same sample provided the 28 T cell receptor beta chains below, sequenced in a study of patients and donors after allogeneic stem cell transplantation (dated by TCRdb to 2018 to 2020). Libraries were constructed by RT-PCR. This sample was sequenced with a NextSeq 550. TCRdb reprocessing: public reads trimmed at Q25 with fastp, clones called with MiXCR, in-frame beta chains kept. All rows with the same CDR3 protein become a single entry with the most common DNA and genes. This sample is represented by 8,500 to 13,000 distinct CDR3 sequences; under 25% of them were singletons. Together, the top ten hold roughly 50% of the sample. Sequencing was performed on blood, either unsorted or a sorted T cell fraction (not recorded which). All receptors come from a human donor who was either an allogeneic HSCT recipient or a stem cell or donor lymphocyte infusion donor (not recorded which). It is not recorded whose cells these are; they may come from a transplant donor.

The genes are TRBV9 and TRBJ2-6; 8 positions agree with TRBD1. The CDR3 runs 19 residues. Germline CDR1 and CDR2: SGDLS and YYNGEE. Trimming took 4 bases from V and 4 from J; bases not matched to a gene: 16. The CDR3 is CASSPRGDRQGTGANVLTF. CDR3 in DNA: TGTGCCAGCAGCCCGCGAGGGGACCGACAGGGGACCGGGGCCAACGTCCTGACTTTC.

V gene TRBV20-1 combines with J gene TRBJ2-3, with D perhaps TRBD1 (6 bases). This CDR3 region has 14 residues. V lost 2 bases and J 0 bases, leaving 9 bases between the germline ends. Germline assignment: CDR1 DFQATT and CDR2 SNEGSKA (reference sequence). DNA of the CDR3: TGCAGTGCTAGACAGGGGTCTAGCACAGATACGCAGTATTTT. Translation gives CSARQGSSTDTQYF.

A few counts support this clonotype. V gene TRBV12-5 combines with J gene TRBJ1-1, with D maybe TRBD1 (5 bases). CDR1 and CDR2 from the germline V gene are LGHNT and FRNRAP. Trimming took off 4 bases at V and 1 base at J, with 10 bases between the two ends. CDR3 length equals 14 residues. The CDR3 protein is CASGSAGQNTEAFF. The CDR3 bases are TGTGCTAGTGGTTCCGCAGGGCAGAACACTGAAGCTTTCTTT.

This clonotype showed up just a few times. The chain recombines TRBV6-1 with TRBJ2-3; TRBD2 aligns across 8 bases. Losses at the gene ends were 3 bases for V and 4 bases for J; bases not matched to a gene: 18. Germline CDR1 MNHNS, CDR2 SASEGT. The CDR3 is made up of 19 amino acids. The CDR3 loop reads CASSDVLPSGLAVADTQYF. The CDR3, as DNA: TGTGCCAGCAGTGATGTTTTGCCCTCTGGACTAGCCGTAGCAGATACGCAGTATTTT.

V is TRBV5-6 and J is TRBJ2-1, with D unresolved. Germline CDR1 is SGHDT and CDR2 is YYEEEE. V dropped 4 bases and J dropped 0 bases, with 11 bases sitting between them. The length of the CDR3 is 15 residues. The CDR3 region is CASSLGSNSYNEQFF. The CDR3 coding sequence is TGTGCCAGCAGCCTGGGGTCTAACTCCTACAATGAGCAGTTCTTC.

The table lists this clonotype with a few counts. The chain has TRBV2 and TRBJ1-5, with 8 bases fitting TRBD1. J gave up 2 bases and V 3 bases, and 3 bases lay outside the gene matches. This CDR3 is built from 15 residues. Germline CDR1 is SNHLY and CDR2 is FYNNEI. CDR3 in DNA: TGTGCCAGCAGTGATTTGACAGGGGGCAATCAGCCCCAGCATTTT. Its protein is CASSDLTGGNQPQHF. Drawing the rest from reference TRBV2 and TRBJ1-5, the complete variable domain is EPEVTQTPSHQVTQMGQEVILRCVPISNHLYFYWYRQILGQKVEFLVSFYNNEISEKSEIFDDQFSVERPDGSNFTLKIRSTKLEDSAMYFCASSDLTGGNQPQHFGDGTRLSIL.

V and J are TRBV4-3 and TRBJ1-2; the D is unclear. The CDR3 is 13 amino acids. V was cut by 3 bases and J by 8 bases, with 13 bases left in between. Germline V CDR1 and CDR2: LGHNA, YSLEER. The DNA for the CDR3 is TGCGCCAGCAGCCAGCGGACGCATCTGGGCTACACCTTC. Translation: CASSQRTHLGYTF.

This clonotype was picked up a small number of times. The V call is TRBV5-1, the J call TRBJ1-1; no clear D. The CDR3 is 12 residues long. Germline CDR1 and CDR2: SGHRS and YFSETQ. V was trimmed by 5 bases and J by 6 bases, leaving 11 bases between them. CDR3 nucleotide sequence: TGCGCCAGCAGTTCGCCCCCACCTGAAGCTTTCTTT. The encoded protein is CASSSPPPEAFF.

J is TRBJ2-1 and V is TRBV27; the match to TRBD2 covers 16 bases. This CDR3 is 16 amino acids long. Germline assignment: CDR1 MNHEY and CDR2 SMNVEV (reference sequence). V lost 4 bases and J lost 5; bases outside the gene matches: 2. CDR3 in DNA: TGTGCCAGCAGTTGGGGACTAGCGGGAGGGGACAATGAGCAGTTCTTC. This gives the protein CASSWGLAGGDNEQFF.

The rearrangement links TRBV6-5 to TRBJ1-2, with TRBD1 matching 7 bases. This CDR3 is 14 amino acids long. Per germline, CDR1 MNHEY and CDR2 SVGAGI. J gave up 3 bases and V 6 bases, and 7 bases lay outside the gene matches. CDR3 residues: CASSRDRVDYGYTF. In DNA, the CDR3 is TGTGCCAGCAGCCGAGACAGGGTTGACTATGGCTACACCTTC.

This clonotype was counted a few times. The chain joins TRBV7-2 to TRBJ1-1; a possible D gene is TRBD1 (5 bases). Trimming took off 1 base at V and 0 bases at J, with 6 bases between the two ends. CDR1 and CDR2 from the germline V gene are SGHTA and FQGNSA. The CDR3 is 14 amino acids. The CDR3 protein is CASSLGRVNTEAFF. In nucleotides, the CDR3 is TGTGCCAGCAGCTTAGGCAGGGTGAACACTGAAGCTTTCTTT.

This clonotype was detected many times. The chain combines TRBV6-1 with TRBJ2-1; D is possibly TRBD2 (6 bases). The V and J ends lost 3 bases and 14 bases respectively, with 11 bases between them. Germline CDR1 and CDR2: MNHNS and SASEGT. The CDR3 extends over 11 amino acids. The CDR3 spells CASSDKGLKFF. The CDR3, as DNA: TGTGCCAGCAGTGACAAAGGACTAAAGTTCTTC.

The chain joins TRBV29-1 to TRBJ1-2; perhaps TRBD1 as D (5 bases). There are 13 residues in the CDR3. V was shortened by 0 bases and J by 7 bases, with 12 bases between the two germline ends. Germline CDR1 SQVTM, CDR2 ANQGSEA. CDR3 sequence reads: CSVEEGRAAGYTF. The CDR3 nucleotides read TGCAGCGTTGAAGAGGGCAGGGCGGCTGGCTACACCTTC.

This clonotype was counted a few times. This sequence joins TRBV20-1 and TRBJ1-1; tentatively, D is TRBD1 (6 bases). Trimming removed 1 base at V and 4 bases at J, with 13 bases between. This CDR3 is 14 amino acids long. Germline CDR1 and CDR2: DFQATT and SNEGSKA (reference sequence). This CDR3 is CSARVGTKGTEAFF. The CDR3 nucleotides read TGCAGTGCTAGAGTTGGGACAAAAGGCACTGAAGCTTTCTTT.

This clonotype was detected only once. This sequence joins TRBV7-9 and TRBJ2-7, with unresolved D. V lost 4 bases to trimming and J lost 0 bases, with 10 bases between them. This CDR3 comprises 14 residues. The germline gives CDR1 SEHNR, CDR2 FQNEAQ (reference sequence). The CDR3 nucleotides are TGTGCCAGCAGCTCCGCCCAGGACTCCTACGAGCAGTACTTC. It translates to CASSSAQDSYEQYF.

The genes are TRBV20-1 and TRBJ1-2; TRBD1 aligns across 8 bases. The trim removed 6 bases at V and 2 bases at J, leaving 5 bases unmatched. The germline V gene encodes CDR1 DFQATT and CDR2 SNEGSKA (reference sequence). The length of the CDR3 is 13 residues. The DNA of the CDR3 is TGCAGTGCCCGGGACAGGCTGAACTATGGCTACACCTTC. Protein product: CSARDRLNYGYTF.

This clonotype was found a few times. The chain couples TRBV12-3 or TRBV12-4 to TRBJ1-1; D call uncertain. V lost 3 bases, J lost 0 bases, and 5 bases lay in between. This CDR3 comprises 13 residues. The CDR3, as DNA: TGTGCCAGCAGTTTCGACATGAACACTGAAGCTTTCTTT. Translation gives CASSFDMNTEAFF.

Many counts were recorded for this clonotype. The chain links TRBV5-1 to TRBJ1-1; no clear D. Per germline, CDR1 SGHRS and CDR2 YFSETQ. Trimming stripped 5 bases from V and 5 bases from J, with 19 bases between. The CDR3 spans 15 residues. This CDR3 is CASSFLGAGGTEAFF. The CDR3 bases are TGCGCCAGCAGTTTCTTGGGCGCGGGAGGTACTGAAGCTTTCTTT.

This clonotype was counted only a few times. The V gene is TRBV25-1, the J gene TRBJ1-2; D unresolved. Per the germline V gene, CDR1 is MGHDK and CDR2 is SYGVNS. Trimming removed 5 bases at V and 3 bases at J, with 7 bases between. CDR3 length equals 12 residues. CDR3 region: CASSYGYYGYTF. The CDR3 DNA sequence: TGTGCCAGCAGTTATGGTTACTATGGCTACACCTTC.

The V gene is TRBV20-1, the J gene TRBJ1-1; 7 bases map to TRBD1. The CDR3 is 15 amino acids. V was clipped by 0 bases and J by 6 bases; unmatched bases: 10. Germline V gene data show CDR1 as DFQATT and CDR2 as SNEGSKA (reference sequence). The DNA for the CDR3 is TGCAGTGCTAGAGATCCCACAGGGGCCCGCCCTGAAGCTTTCTTT. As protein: CSARDPTGARPEAFF.

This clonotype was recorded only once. CDR3: CASSLALDRGKNIQYF. The CDR3 DNA reads TGTGCCAGCAGTTTAGCCCTTGACAGGGGCAAGAACATTCAGTACTTC. The chain couples TRBV12-3 or TRBV12-4 to TRBJ2-4, with TRBD1 matching over 8 bases. V gave up 0 bases and J gave up 7 bases; unmatched junction bases: 8. The CDR3 contains 16 residues.

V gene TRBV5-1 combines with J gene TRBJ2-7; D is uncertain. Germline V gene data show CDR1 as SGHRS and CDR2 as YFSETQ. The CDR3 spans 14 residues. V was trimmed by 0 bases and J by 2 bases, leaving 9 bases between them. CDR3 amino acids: CASSLVQSPYEQYF. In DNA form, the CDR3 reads TGCGCCAGCAGCTTGGTGCAGAGTCCCTACGAGCAGTACTTC.

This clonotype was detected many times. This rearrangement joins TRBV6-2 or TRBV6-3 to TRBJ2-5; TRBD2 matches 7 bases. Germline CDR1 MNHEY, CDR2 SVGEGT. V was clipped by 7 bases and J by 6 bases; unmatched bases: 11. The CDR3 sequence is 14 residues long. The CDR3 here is CASTYDGGLKTQYF. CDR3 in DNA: TGTGCCAGCACCTACGACGGGGGACTAAAGACCCAGTACTTC.

The CDR3 nucleotides read TGTGCCAGCAGTGATATACCCTCTGGGGCCAACGTCCTGACTTTC. It codes for CASSDIPSGANVLTF. The chain couples TRBV6-1 to TRBJ2-6, with no clear D. Germline V lookup: CDR1 MNHNS, CDR2 SASEGT. This CDR3 comprises 15 residues. Trimming cost V 3 bases and J 0 bases, with 6 bases left between them.

CDR3: CASSQAPGSHTEAFF. In nucleotides, the CDR3 is TGTGCCAGCAGCCAAGCTCCAGGGTCTCACACTGAAGCTTTCTTT. J is TRBJ1-1 and V is TRBV14, with D tentatively TRBD1 (5 bases). Between the trimmed V and J ends, which lost 1 base and 3 bases, there was a span of 12 bases. The V gene's germline CDR1 is SGHDN and CDR2 FVKESK. CDR3 length: 15 residues.

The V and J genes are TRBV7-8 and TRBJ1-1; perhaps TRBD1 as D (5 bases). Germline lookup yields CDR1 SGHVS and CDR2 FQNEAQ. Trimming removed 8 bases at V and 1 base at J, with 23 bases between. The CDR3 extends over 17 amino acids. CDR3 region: CASLLVWGPGTNTEAFF. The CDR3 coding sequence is TGTGCCAGCCTCTTGGTATGGGGCCCGGGGACGAACACTGAAGCTTTCTTT.

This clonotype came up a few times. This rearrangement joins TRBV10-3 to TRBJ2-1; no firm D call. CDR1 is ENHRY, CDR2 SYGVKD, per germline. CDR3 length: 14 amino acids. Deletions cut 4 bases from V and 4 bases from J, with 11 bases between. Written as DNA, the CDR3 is TGTGCCATCAGTGGAAGAGCGCAATACAATGAGCAGTTCTTC. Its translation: CAISGRAQYNEQFF.

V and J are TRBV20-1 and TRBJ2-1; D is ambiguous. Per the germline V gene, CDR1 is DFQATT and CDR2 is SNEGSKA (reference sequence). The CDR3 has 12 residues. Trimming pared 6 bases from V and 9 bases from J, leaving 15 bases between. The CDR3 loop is CSAAVRRIEQFF. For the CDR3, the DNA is TGCAGTGCCGCCGTGAGACGGATTGAGCAGTTCTTC.